This record covers a single T cell receptor beta chain. The data were produced by immunoSEQ multiplex PCR, yet TCRdb's version contains in-frame clones alone and is incomplete. This sample has 250,000 to 350,000 clones, with just under 85% found just once. Per germline, CDR1 LNHDA and CDR2 SQIVND (reference sequence). The CDR3 is made up of 13 amino acids. Trimming removed 6 bases from V and 1 base from J, with 9 bases in between. The entry originates in a study of blood T cell repertoires in COVID-19. In the study overall: Nucleic acid was either cDNA or gDNA, and it came from T cells, B-cell-depleted T cells, or PBMCs.

This chain joins TRBV19 and TRBJ1-1; D gene unclear. The sequence was collected from a woman between 45 and 60 years old with active or convalescent COVID-19. The sample comprised peripheral blood. The CDR3 DNA reads as TGTGCCAGTAGGGAGGAGGGGAACACTGAAGCTTTCTTT. This translates into CASREEGNTEAFF. The variable domain in full, completed from reference TRBV19 and TRBJ1-1, reads DGGITQSPKYLFRKEGQNVTLSCEQNLNHDAMYWYRQDPGQGLRLIYYSQIVNDFQKGDIAEGYSVSREKKESFPLTVTSAQKNPTAFYLCASREEGNTEAFFGQGTRLTVV.